Sequencing of this T cell receptor (beta chain) was carried out in a study of regulatory T cells in long-lasting Graves disease. Ten or more counts support this clonotype. Both iRepertoire HTBI primers and Arm-PCR of CDR3 regions were used to build the TCR beta libraries. TCRdb ran MiXCR on the multiplex PCR reads and lists one entry per CDR3 protein. The sample yields around 470,000 distinct CDR3 sequences, about 15% seen once. CDR1 and CDR2 from the germline V gene are ENHRY and SYGVKD. The CDR3 loop spans 18 amino acids. V shed 5 bases, J shed 4 bases, and the junction held 17 bases outside the gene matches. This sample's time point: newly diagnosed GD, antithyroid drugs for less than 3 months. PBMCs provided the RNA from which the TCR library was made. This sample also belongs to another study, concerning T cells in Graves' hyperthyroidism and ophthalmopathy.

The sample in question was peripheral blood mononuclear cells (PBMCs), obtained at new diagnosis, from a patient treated with antithyroid drugs. This TCR derives from a woman in her forties or fifties with Graves disease. The J gene is TRBJ2-5, the V gene TRBV10-3; 9 positions match TRBD1. The DNA of the CDR3 is TGTGCCATCAGTCCAACGCAGGGACAGGGATCGTCGCCAGAGACCCAGTACTTC. Protein product: CAISPTQGQGSSPETQYF.